This record looks at one T cell receptor (beta chain) sequence and its context. These data are taken from a study of blood T cell repertoires in COVID-19. This table comes from immunoSEQ multiplex PCR, and its TCRdb copy is limited to in-frame clones, with some not included. The sample has 300,000 to 450,000 clones, about 85% seen once. CDR3 length equals 13 residues. Germline V CDR1 and CDR2: SNHLY, FYNNEI. The V end lost 7 bases, the J end lost 11 bases, and 15 bases lay between the germline ends. The origin of this receptor is a woman under 30 with acute or convalescent COVID-19. Sequences were obtained from peripheral blood. The chain joins TRBV2 to TRBJ1-6; D not certain. For the CDR3, the DNA is TGTGCCAGCATGCGAGAATTAGAAACACCCCTCCACTTT. Encoded protein: CASMRELETPLHF.